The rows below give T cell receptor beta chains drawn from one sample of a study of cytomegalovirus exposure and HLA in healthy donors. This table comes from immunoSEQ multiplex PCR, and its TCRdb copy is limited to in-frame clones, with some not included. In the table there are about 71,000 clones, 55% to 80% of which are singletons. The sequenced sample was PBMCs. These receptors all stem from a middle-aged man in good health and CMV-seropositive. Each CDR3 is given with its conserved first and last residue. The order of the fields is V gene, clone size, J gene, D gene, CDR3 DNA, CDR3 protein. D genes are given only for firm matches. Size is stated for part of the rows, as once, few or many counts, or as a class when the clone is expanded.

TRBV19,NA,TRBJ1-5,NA,TGTGCCAGTAATTGGGGGGGTTCGGGCAATCAGCCCCAGCATTTT,CASNWGGSGNQPQHF
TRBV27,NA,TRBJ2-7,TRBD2,TGTGCCAGCAGTGTGGCGGGAGTTTTATACTACGAGCAGTACTTC,CASSVAGVLYYEQYF
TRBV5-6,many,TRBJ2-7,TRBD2,TGTGCCAGCAGCGACGGACTAGGCTACGAGCAGTACTTC,CASSDGLGYEQYF
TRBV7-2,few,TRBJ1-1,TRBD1,TGTGCCAGCAGCTCCCACAGGGGGACTGAAGCTTTCTTT,CASSSHRGTEAFF
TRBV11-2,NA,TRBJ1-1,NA,TGTGCCAGCAGCTTAGAGATCGGGTACACTGAAGCTTTCTTT,CASSLEIGYTEAFF
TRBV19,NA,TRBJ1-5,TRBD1,TGTGCCAGTAGTGACAGGGGCCAAACCAGTAATCAGCCCCAGCATTTT,CASSDRGQTSNQPQHF
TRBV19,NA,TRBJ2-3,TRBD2,TGTGCCAGTGCGCTGGGCGGGGGAAAAGATACGCAGTATTTT,CASALGGGKDTQYF
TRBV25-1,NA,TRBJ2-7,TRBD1,TGTGCCAGCAGTCCCCAGGGGGCGCGGGGCACCGAGCAGTACTTC,CASSPQGARGTEQYF
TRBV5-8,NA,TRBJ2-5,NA,TGTGCCAGCAGCCCCCACAGAGAGACCCAGTACTTC,CASSPHRETQYF
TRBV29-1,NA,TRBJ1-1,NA,TGCAGCGTCACACAGGCCATGAACACTGAAGCTTTCTTT,CSVTQAMNTEAFF
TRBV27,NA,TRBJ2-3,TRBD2,TGTGCCAGCAGTTTTCCGGGGGGGGATACGCAGTATTTT,CASSFPGGDTQYF
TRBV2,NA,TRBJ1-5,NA,TGTGCCAGCAGTGGTAGCCTCCCAAATCAGCCCCAGCATTTT,CASSGSLPNQPQHF
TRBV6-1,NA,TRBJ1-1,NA,TGTGCCAGCAGTGGATTGACACGTGAAGCTTTCTTT,CASSGLTREAFF
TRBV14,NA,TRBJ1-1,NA,TGTGCCAGCAGTCCTTCGGGGGGGTCGAACACTGAAGCTTTCTTT,CASSPSGGSNTEAFF
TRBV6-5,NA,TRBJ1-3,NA,TGTGCCAGCAGTTACGGAGTGAGCTCTGGAAACACCATATATTTT,CASSYGVSSGNTIYF
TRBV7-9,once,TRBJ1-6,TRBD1,TGTGCCAGCAGCCCTGGACAGGGGGCCAATAATTCACCCCTCCACTTT,CASSPGQGANNSPLHF
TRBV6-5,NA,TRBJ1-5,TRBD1,TGTGCCAGCAGTGGACAGGTCAATCAGCCCCAGCATTTT,CASSGQVNQPQHF
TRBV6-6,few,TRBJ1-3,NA,TGTGCCAGCAGCCCACGGACACCCGCAAACACCATATATTTT,CASSPRTPANTIYF
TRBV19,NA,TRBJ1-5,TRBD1,TGTGCCAGTAGTTCCCCAAGGGACCCGGGACAGGGGGGAAGACAGCCCCAGCATTTT,CASSSPRDPGQGGRQPQHF
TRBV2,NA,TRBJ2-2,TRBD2,TGTGCCAGCAGGGGCCCCAGCGGGAGGGCCTTCGGGGAGCTGTTTTTT,CASRGPSGRAFGELFF
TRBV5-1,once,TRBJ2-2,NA,TGCGCCAGCAAGTCCGACGGGGGAGTGAGCACCGGGGAGCTGTTTTTT,CASKSDGGVSTGELFF
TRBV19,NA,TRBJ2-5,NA,TGTGCCAGTAGTATAGCCCCGGGGGAGACCCAGTACTTC,CASSIAPGETQYF
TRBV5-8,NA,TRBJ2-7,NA,TGTGCCAGCAGCTCCCGCCGGGACAACCACGAGCAGTACTTC,CASSSRRDNHEQYF
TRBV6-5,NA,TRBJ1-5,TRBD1,TGTGCCAGCAGAACCGGACAGGGCAACAATCAGCCCCAGCATTTT,CASRTGQGNNQPQHF
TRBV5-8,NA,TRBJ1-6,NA,TGTGCCAGCAGCTTAGGAGGCAATAATTCACCCCTCCACTTT,CASSLGGNNSPLHF
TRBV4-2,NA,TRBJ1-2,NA,TGTGCCAGCAGCCAACCCCAGGGGCTCGCTCAGATTAACTATGGCTACACCTTC,CASSQPQGLAQINYGYTF
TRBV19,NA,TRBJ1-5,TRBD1,TGTGCCAGTAGTACCCAAACGGGACAGAGCAATCAGCCCCAGCATTTT,CASSTQTGQSNQPQHF
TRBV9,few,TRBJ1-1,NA,TGTGCCAGCAGCCTCGCCGGGGGGGAGGTTGGAGCTTTCTTT,CASSLAGGEVGAFF
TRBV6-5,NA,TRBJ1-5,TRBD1,TGTGCCAGCAGGAGTACAGGGGCCGGGCCCCAGCATTTT,CASRSTGAGPQHF
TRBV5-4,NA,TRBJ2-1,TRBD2,TGTGCCAGCAGCACGTCTAGCGGGGCGTACAATGAGCAGTTCTTC,CASSTSSGAYNEQFF
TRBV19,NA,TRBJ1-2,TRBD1,TGTGCCAGTAGTATCCTATCCGGGACGACAGGGTACTATGGCTACACCTTC,CASSILSGTTGYYGYTF
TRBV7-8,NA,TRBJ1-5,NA,TGTGCCAGCAGCTTAGCCGGGGGGCGACAGCCCCAGCATTTT,CASSLAGGRQPQHF
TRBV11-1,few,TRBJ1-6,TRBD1,TGTGCCAGCAGCTTCGGACAGGGAATTTCACCCCTCCACTTT,CASSFGQGISPLHF